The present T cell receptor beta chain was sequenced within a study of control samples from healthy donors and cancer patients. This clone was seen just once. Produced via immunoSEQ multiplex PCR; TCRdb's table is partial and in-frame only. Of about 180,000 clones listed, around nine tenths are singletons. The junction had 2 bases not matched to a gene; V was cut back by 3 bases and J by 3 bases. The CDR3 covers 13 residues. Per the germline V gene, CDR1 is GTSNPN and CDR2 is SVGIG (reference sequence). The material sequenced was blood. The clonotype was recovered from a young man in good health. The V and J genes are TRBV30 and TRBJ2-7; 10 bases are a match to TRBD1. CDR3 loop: CAWRGQGNYEQYF. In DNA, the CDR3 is TGTGCCTGGAGGGGACAGGGGAACTACGAGCAGTACTTC.